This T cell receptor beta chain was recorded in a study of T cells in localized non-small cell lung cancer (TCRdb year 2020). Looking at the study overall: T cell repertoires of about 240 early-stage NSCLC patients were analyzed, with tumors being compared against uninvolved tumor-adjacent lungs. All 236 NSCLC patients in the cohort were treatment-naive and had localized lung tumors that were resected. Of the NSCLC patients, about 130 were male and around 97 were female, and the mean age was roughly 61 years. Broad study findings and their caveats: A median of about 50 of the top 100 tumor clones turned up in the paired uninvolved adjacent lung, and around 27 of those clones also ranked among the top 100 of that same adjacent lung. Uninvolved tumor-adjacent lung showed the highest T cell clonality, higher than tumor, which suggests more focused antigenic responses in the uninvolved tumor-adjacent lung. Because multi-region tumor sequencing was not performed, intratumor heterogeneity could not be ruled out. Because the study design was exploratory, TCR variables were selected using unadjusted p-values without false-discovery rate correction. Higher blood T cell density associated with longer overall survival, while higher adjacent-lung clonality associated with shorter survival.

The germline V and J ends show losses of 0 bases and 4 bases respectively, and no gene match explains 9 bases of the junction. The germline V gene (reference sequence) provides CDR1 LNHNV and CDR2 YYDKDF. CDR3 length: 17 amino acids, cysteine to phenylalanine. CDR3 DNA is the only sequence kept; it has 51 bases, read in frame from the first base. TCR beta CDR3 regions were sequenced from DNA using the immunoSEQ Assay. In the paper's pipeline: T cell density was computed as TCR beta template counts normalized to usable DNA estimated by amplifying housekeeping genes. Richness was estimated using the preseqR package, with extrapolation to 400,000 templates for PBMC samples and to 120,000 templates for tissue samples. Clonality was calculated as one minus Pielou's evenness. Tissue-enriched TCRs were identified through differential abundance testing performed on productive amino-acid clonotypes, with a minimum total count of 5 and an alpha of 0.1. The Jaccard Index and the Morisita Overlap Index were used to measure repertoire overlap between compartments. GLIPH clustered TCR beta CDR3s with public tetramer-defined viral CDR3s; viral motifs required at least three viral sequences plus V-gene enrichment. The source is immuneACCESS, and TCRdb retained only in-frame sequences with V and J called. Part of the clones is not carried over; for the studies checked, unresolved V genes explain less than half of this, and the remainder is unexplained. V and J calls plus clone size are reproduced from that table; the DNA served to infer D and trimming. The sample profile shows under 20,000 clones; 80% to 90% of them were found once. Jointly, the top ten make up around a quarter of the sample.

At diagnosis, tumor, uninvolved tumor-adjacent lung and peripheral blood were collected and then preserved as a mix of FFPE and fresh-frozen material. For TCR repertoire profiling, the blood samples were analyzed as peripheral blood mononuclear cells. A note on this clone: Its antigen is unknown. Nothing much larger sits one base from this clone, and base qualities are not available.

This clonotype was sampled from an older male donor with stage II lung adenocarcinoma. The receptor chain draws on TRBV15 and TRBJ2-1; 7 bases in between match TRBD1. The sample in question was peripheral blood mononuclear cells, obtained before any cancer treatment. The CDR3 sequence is CATSRDHARDRYNEQFF. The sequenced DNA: TGTGCCACCAGCAGAGATCATGCACGGGACAGATACAATGAGCAGTTCTTC.